This T cell receptor beta chain originates from a study of cytomegalovirus exposure and HLA in healthy donors. Looking at the study overall: In a previous analysis, 110 million or so unique TCR beta sequences were found from some 200 million T cells.

The CDR3 consists of 15 residues. Between the trimmed V and J ends, which lost 2 bases and 2 bases, there was a span of 8 bases. CDR1 SGHDT and CDR2 YYEEEE come from the germline V gene. With 60 Vbeta and 13 Jbeta primers, the PCR was carried out. Only in-frame clones appear in the TCRdb table, and some are missing; sequencing was by immunoSEQ multiplex PCR. The table has around 190,000 clones, roughly four fifths seen once; the top ten hold about 1.9%. This chain links TRBV5-6 with TRBJ2-6; D possibly corresponds to TRBD1 (5 bases). This sequence originates from a man aged 25 to 45 in good health and CMV-seronegative. The sample comprised PBMCs. In DNA, the CDR3 is TGTGCCAGCAGCTTAAGGGGTACTGGGGCCAACGTCCTGACTTTC. This sequence encodes CASSLRGTGANVLTF.